These 18 T cell receptor beta chains share one sample of origin, sequenced in a study of tumor-infiltrating lymphocytes in primary liver carcinoma. With a constant-region primer, TCR beta cDNA was made from 500 ng of total RNA. What produced the TCR beta libraries was three nested multiplex PCR rounds using slightly modified ARM-PCR. TRBV1-TRBV30 forward primers paired with a C-beta reverse primer were used in the first two PCR rounds, which ran 9 to 10 cycles each. A single record per CDR3 protein comes from TCRdb applying MiXCR to the multiplex PCR reads. The sample records a few hundred thousand distinct CDR3 sequences, about 50% being singletons. Germline DNA was also extracted, while the blood RNA originated from unsorted whole blood. The sequenced material came from peripheral blood. These receptor sequences come from a woman in her 30s with primary liver carcinoma and hepatitis B virus infection.

V is TRBV6-1 and J is TRBJ2-1; TRBD2 matches 11 bases. Germline V gene sequence: CDR1 MNHNS, CDR2 SASEGT. This CDR3 has 19 residues. Trimming removed 7 bases from V and 8 bases from J; junction bases left unmatched: 22. The CDR3 DNA sequence: TGTGCCAGCAATTTTGACAGGGGGACTGGACTAGCGGGTTTATATGAGCAGTTCTTC. As protein: CASNFDRGTGLAGLYEQFF.

Only a few counts were recorded for this clonotype. The chain combines TRBV12-3 or TRBV12-4 with TRBJ1-5; 8 bases map to TRBD1. The CDR3 length is 16 residues. V lost 3 bases and J lost 6; bases outside the gene matches: 10. This CDR3 is CASSFGRTGWFQPQHF. The CDR3 region has the DNA TGTGCCAGCAGTTTTGGAAGGACAGGGTGGTTTCAGCCCCAGCATTTT.

This clonotype was observed many times. The chain is built from TRBV4-1 and TRBJ1-1; TRBD1 is a possible D gene (5 bases). The germline V gene encodes CDR1 MGHRA and CDR2 YSYEKL. V was pared by 2 bases and J by 8 bases, with 30 bases between. CDR3 length equals 19 residues. CDR3 coding DNA: TGCGCCAGCAGCCAACCGGGGGAACGAGGTGGCTCTCGGATGGCAGAAGCTTTCTTT. Its protein is CASSQPGERGGSRMAEAFF.

Comments on this clonotype: Relative to the germline gene, one junction end is altered; a read error may explain this. This sequence joins TRBV12-3 or TRBV12-4 and TRBJ2-3, with 7 positions matching TRBD2. The CDR3 is 22 amino acids. The CDR3 nucleotides read TGTGCCAGCAGTACGCCCCCGGGATTTATGAGGGAGGGCCAATGGTTCACAGGTACGCAGTATTTT. Residues: CASSTPPGFMREGQWFTGTQYF.

The chain links TRBV7-9 to TRBJ2-3; D uncertain. V lost 2 bases and J 6 bases, leaving 15 bases between the germline ends. This CDR3 contains 15 residues. Germline loops: CDR1 SEHNR, CDR2 FQNEAQ (reference sequence). CDR3 DNA sequence: TGTGCCAGCAGCTTACGAGGCCCTACCGCCGATACGCAGTATTTT. Translation gives CASSLRGPTADTQYF.

As for this clonotype: This clone may be a read error of a much larger clone one base away. This chain joins TRBV11-2 and TRBJ2-5, with unresolved D. CDR1 and CDR2 from the germline V gene are SGHAT and FQNNGV. The CDR3 length is 16 residues. Here the CDR3 DNA reads TGTGCCAGCAGCCGAAACCTTCAGGCGCGCCAAGAGGCCCAGTACTTC. It translates to CASSRNLQARQEAQYF.

Ten or more counts support this clonotype. The V gene is TRBV11-2, the J gene TRBJ1-4; weak D call: TRBD1 (5 bases). Per the germline V gene, CDR1 is SGHAT and CDR2 is FQNNGV. Trimming left V 3 bases short and J 7 bases short, with 18 bases between. This CDR3 region has 16 residues. The CDR3 nucleotides are TGTGCCAGCAGCTTGGAAGGGGATAGAAGGGGTGAAAAACTGTTTTTT. Protein sequence: CASSLEGDRRGEKLFF.

As for this clonotype: Since a much larger clone is just one base distant, this may be a read error. The chain employs TRBV6-1 and TRBJ1-3, with D possibly matching TRBD1 (5 bases). The CDR3 covers 14 residues. V was trimmed by 5 bases and J by 0 bases, leaving 8 bases between them. Looked up from germline, CDR1 is MNHNS and CDR2 is SASEGT. DNA of the CDR3: TGTGCCAGCAGTTTTGGACACTCTGGAAACACCATATATTTT. This gives the protein CASSFGHSGNTIYF.

This clonotype was observed a handful of times. The rearrangement links TRBV5-6 to TRBJ2-2; D gene uncertain. The CDR3 covers 16 residues. Germline CDR1 is SGHDT and CDR2 is YYEEEE. Trimming stripped 0 bases from V and 0 bases from J, with 9 bases between. The CDR3, as DNA: TGTGCCAGCAGCTTGGCTGTAGGGTCGAACACCGGGGAGCTGTTTTTT. This translates into CASSLAVGSNTGELFF.

A word on this clonotype: The junction does not match germline at one end; this may be a read error. This chain uses TRBV6-6 with TRBJ2-1, with TRBD2 matching over 12 bases. CDR1 and CDR2 from the germline V gene are MNHNY and SVGAGI (reference sequence). CDR3 length: 14 residues. The CDR3 coding sequence is TGTTCCAGCGGACTAGCGGGATGGCCCAATGAGCAGTTCTTC. Amino acid sequence: CSSGLAGWPNEQFF.

In regard to this clonotype: The junction departs from germline at one end; a sequencing error may be responsible. The chain employs TRBV5-1 and TRBJ2-3; 7 bases map to TRBD1. The CDR3 runs to 14 residues. Germline CDR1 SGHRS, CDR2 YFSETQ. CDR3 DNA: TGCGCCAGCACCTGGGACAGAGTGGCAGATACGCGGTATTTT. Its protein is CASTWDRVADTRYF.

With regard to this clonotype: A much more abundant neighbour one base away suggests this may be a read error. This sequence joins TRBV6-1 and TRBJ2-1; TRBD2 is a possible D gene (5 bases). V shed 7 bases and J shed 2 bases, with 15 bases lying between them. There are 15 residues in the CDR3. Per germline, CDR1 MNHNS and CDR2 SASEGT. CDR3 protein: CASTPGSFTYNEQFF. In DNA, the CDR3 is TGTGCCAGCACCCCGGGGAGCTTCACCTACAATGAGCAGTTCTTC.

This clonotype was found a few times. This may arise from a read error, as a much more abundant clone is one base away. It is likely a read error, because the conserved phenylalanine at the end of the CDR3 is missing. The chain recombines TRBV6-5 with TRBJ1-1; TRBD1 is a possible D gene (5 bases). Germline CDR1 reads MNHEY; CDR2 reads SVGAGI. V shed 2 bases and J shed 4 bases, with 8 bases lying between them. The CDR3 has 13 residues. CDR3 in DNA: TGTGCCAGCAGTTACCAGGGAAGCACTGAAGCTTTCCTT. Protein sequence: CASSYQGSTEAFL.

This clonotype was seen ten or more times. This chain links TRBV14 with TRBJ2-5, with 7 bases identical to TRBD2. Germline V gives CDR1 SGHDN, CDR2 FVKESK. This CDR3 region has 15 residues. The V gene end was trimmed by 0 bases and the J gene end by 2 bases; junction bases not matched to a gene: 3. The CDR3 nucleotides read TGTGCCAGCAGCCAAGACAGGCGGGAGCAAGAGACCCAGTACTTC. It specifies CASSQDRREQETQYF.

In the case of this clonotype: This may come from a read error, since a much larger clone is one base off. The genes are TRBV6-6 and TRBJ2-5; a possible D gene is TRBD1 (5 bases). The CDR3 has 15 residues. Trimming stripped 5 bases from V and 7 bases from J, with 20 bases between. Germline V gene lookup returns CDR1 MNHNY and CDR2 SVGAGI (reference sequence). Here the CDR3 reads CASSPHEVGQGTQYF. Written as DNA, the CDR3 is TGTGCCAGCAGTCCTCACGAGGTTGGGCAGGGGACCCAGTACTTC.

Turning to this clonotype: A single base separates this from a much larger clone, so it may be a read error. This likely comes from a read error, as the CDR3 has no conserved phenylalanine or tryptophan at its end. The chain combines TRBV29-1 with TRBJ1-1; D gene uncertain. V lost 6 bases and J 0 bases, leaving 17 bases between the germline ends. Germline values: CDR1 SQVTM, CDR2 ANQGSEA. The CDR3 runs 15 residues. The CDR3 coding sequence is TGCAGCGTCGCAGACGACGCCGCCCTGAACACTGAAGCTTTCGTT. Its protein product is CSVADDAALNTEAFV.

In the case of this clonotype: A read error may produce the germline difference seen at one junction end. The chain couples TRBV11-2 to TRBJ2-3; 9 nucleotides match TRBD1. The CDR3 contains 15 residues. The germline V gene has CDR1 SGHAT and CDR2 FQNNGV. CDR3 amino acids: CAGRAGQGIPDSQYF. In nucleotides, the CDR3 is TGTGCCGGCAGGGCCGGACAGGGGATCCCCGATTCGCAGTATTTT.

To note about this clonotype: At one of its ends the junction is not consistent with the germline gene, which may arise from a read error. The rearrangement links TRBV6-1 to TRBJ2-5; D perhaps matches TRBD2 (6 bases). CDR1 and CDR2 from the germline V gene are MNHNS and SASEGT. The CDR3 contains 16 residues. The CDR3 region is CVSIRSVGPRGETQYF. The CDR3 nucleotides are TGTGTCAGCATCCGGTCGGTTGGCCCACGGGGGGAGACCCAGTACTTC.